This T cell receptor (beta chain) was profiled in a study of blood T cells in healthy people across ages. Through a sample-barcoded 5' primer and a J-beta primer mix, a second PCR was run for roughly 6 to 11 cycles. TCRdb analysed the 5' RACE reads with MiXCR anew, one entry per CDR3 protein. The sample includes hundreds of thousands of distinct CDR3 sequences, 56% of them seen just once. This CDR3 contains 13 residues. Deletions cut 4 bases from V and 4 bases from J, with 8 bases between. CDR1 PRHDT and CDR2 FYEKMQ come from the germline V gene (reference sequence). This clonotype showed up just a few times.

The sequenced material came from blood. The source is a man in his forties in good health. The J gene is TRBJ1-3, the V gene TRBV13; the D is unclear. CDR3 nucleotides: TGTGCCAGCAGCTCTAGGACCGGAAACACCATATATTTT. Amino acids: CASSSRTGNTIYF.